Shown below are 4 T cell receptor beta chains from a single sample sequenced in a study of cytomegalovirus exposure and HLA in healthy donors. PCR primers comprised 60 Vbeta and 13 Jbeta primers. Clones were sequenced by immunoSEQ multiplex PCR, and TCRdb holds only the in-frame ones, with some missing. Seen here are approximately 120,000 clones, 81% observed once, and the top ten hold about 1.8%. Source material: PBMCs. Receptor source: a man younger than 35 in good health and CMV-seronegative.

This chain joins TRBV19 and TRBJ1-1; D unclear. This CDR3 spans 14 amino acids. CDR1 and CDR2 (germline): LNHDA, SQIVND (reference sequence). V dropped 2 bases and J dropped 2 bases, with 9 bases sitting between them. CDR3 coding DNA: TGTGCCAGTAGTATAAATGGCCTTAACACTGAAGCTTTCTTT. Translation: CASSINGLNTEAFF.

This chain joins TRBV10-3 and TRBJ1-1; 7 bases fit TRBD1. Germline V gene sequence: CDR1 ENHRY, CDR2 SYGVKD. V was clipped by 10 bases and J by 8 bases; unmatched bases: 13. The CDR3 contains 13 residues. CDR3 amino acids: CATKLTGKSEAFF. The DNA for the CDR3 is TGTGCCACGAAATTGACAGGGAAGAGCGAAGCTTTCTTT.

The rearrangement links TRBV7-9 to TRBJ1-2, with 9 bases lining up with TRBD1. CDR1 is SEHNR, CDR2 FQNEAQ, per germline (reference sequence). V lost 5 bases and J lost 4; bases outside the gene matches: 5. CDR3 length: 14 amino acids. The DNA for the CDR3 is TGTGCCAGCAGCCTAGGACAGGGGCCCTATGGCTACACCTTC. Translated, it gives CASSLGQGPYGYTF.

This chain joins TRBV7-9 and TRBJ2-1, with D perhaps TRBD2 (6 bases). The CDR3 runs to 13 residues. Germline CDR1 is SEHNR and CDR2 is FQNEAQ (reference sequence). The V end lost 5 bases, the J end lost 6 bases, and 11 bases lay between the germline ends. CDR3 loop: CASSRLVGNEQFF. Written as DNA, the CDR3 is TGTGCCAGCAGCCGACTAGTGGGCAATGAGCAGTTCTTC. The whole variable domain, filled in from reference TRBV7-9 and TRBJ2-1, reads DTGVSQNPRHKITKRGQNVTFRCDPISEHNRLYWYRQTLGQGPEFLTYFQNEAQLEKSRLLSDRFSAERPKGSFSTLEIQRTEQGDSAMYLCASSRLVGNEQFFGPGTRLTVL.